The 18 T cell receptor beta chains listed next were all sequenced from one sample in a study of T cell responses to AZD1222 COVID-19 vaccine (dated by TCRdb to the early 2020s). Libraries came from the immunoSEQ multiplex PCR assay. TCRdb provides this immuneACCESS table in a form limited to in-frame rearrangements. Some clones are lacking; in checked studies, under half of them reflect an unresolved V gene, and why the rest are absent is not known. The sample data list roughly 150,000 clones, and just under 95% of these were observed just once. The ten largest clonotypes hold about 1.4% of the sample. The sample's time point label is to be understood as: baseline before first vaccination. Sample: peripheral blood, taken on day 0 of AZD1222 vaccination. All receptors derive from an adult in good health.

This clone came up once. The chain couples TRBV27 to TRBJ1-3; 9 bases align to TRBD1. Germline trimming cut 5 bases from V and 2 bases from J; bases unmatched to any gene: 4. Germline V CDR1 and CDR2: MNHEY, SMNVEV (reference sequence). CDR3 size: 15 residues. The CDR3 DNA follows: TGTGCCAGCAGTCGAACAGGGGGCCCTGGAAACACCATATATTTT. Its protein product is CASSRTGGPGNTIYF.

This chain joins TRBV29-1 and TRBJ2-1, with 7 bases that match TRBD1. Germline V gene sequence: CDR1 SQVTM, CDR2 ANQGSEA. The J segment lost 5 bases and the V segment lost 6 bases, leaving 4 bases of the junction unmatched. The CDR3 runs 12 residues. CDR3 nucleotides: TGCAGCGTCAACACAGGGGACAATGAGCAGTTCTTC. Amino acid sequence: CSVNTGDNEQFF.

This sequence joins TRBV6-1 and TRBJ1-2; 7 nucleotides agree with TRBD1. CDR3 length equals 15 residues. Germline CDR1 is MNHNS and CDR2 is SASEGT. V lost 1 base to trimming and J lost 3 bases; unmatched junction nucleotides: 5. CDR3 residues: CASSEDRGRDYGYTF. In DNA form, the CDR3 reads TGTGCCAGCAGTGAAGACAGGGGCCGAGACTATGGCTACACCTTC.

The rearrangement uses TRBV10-1 and TRBJ2-1, with TRBD2 matching over 7 bases. CDR3 length equals 11 residues. Trimming at V came to 10 bases and at J to 12 bases, leaving 9 bases not matched to a gene. Germline V gives CDR1 WNHNN, CDR2 SYGVQD (reference sequence). Here the CDR3 reads CATPFSGPQFF. CDR3 coding DNA: TGCGCCACCCCTTTTAGCGGGCCGCAGTTCTTC.

V and J are TRBV5-1 and TRBJ1-3; the D gene is possibly TRBD1 (6 bases). Germline V CDR1 and CDR2: SGHRS, YFSETQ. Trimming took off 1 base at V and 0 bases at J, with 8 bases between the two ends. This CDR3 has 15 amino acids. Here the CDR3 reads CASSLQGSSGNTIYF. As DNA, the CDR3 is TGCGCCAGCAGCTTGCAGGGGTCCTCTGGAAACACCATATATTTT.

The V and J genes are TRBV2 and TRBJ1-3; no reliable D call. V dropped 8 bases and J dropped 0 bases, with 17 bases sitting between them. This CDR3 is 16 amino acids long. Per germline, CDR1 SNHLY and CDR2 FYNNEI. CDR3 residues: CASRRTTPISGNTIYF. The CDR3 nucleotides read TGTGCCAGCCGTAGGACCACACCAATCTCTGGAAACACCATATATTTT. Complete variable domain (other parts from reference TRBV2 and TRBJ1-3): EPEVTQTPSHQVTQMGQEVILRCVPISNHLYFYWYRQILGQKVEFLVSFYNNEISEKSEIFDDQFSVERPDGSNFTLKIRSTKLEDSAMYFCASRRTTPISGNTIYFGEGSWLTVV.

The rearrangement uses TRBV28 and TRBJ1-2; 7 nucleotides line up with TRBD1. The CDR3 contains 12 residues. Trimming at V came to 6 bases and at J to 5 bases, leaving 3 bases not matched to a gene. CDR1 and CDR2 from the germline V gene are MDHEN and SYDVKM. CDR3 DNA sequence: TGTGCCAGCAGAGGGGGCAGATATGGCTACACCTTC. Its protein product is CASRGGRYGYTF.

The chain links TRBV7-9 to TRBJ1-3, with no clear D. The CDR3 contains 15 residues. V was cut by 6 bases and J by 0 bases, with 12 bases left in between. The germline V gene has CDR1 SEHNR and CDR2 FQNEAQ (reference sequence). The CDR3 sequence is CASRSDGRSGNTIYF. DNA of the CDR3: TGTGCCAGCAGGTCGGACGGACGCTCTGGAAACACCATATATTTT.

This chain's CDR3 is CASSTYNEQFF. DNA of the CDR3: TGTGCCAGCAGTACCTACAATGAGCAGTTCTTC. The gene calls are TRBV12-3 or TRBV12-4 and TRBJ2-1; no firm D call. The V gene lost 5 bases and the J gene lost 2 bases, with 1 base spanning the gap. There are 11 residues in the CDR3.

This chain uses TRBV28 with TRBJ2-1; D may be TRBD1 (5 bases). Germline V gives CDR1 MDHEN, CDR2 SYDVKM. Trimming pared 7 bases from V and 4 bases from J, leaving 14 bases between. The CDR3 contains 14 residues. In DNA, the CDR3 is TGTGCCAGCAAGCAGGGCCTACCGTACAATGAGCAGTTCTTC. Translating it yields CASKQGLPYNEQFF.

The V and J genes are TRBV25-1 and TRBJ1-1; D is unresolved. Between the trimmed V and J ends, which lost 0 bases and 5 bases, there was a span of 19 bases. CDR1 and CDR2 (germline): MGHDK, SYGVNS. The CDR3 loop spans 17 amino acids. The DNA of the CDR3 is TGTGCCAGCAGTGAATATATAATCAAGCAGCAGAGGACTGAAGCTTTCTTT. Translated: CASSEYIIKQQRTEAFF. Looking up the rest from reference TRBV25-1 and TRBJ1-1 gives the full variable domain: EADIYQTPRYLVIGTGKKITLECSQTMGHDKMYWYQQDPGMELHLIHYSYGVNSTEKGDLSSESTVSRIRTEHFPLTLESARPSHTSQYLCASSEYIIKQQRTEAFFGQGTRLTVV.

The chain couples TRBV5-1 to TRBJ2-2; no firm D call. CDR1 SGHRS and CDR2 YFSETQ come from the germline V gene. V was clipped by 0 bases and J by 3 bases, with 3 bases between them. The CDR3 extends over 13 amino acids. DNA of the CDR3: TGCGCCAGCAGCTTGGCCCACACCGGGGAGCTGTTTTTT. Translated, it gives CASSLAHTGELFF.

The V call is TRBV6-2 or TRBV6-3, the J call TRBJ1-2; 7 positions agree with TRBD1. With 5 bases clipped from V and 7 bases from J, the junction kept 16 bases outside the gene matches. The CDR3 length is 16 residues. In germline, CDR1 is MNHEY, CDR2 SVGEGT. For the CDR3, the DNA is TGTGCCAGCAGTCCGCCGGACAGGCCCACGCCCTTTGGCTACACCTTC. Translating gives CASSPPDRPTPFGYTF.

V and J are TRBV5-6 and TRBJ2-7, with D unclear. With 0 bases removed from V and 2 bases from J, the gap between germline ends came to 21 bases. The CDR3 loop spans 18 amino acids. Germline CDR1 is SGHDT and CDR2 is YYEEEE. The CDR3 DNA follows: TGTGCCAGCAGCTTGGCTGGGGAATTTTGGGCCTTACCCTACGAGCAGTACTTC. It translates to CASSLAGEFWALPYEQYF. Variable domain in full (rest from reference TRBV5-6 and TRBJ2-7): DAGVTQSPTHLIKTRGQQVTLRCSPKSGHDTVSWYQQALGQGPQFIFQYYEEEERQRGNFPDRFSGHQFPNYSSELNVNALLLGDSALYLCASSLAGEFWALPYEQYFGPGTRLTVT.

The rearrangement links TRBV30 to TRBJ2-4, with TRBD2 matching over 13 bases. This CDR3 is 18 amino acids long. Germline V lookup: CDR1 GTSNPN, CDR2 SVGIG (reference sequence). V trimming: 0 bases; J trimming: 3 bases; junction bases outside the gene matches: 8. In DNA, the CDR3 is TGTGCCTGGAGTGTACGACTAGCGGGGGGCGCGGGCAAAAACATTCAGTACTTC. Translating it yields CAWSVRLAGGAGKNIQYF.

This chain connects TRBV12-3 or TRBV12-4 to TRBJ2-3; D unresolved. This CDR3 has 11 amino acids. Deletions cut 3 bases from V and 6 bases from J, with 4 bases between. CDR3 region: CASSLGDTQYF. As DNA, the CDR3 is TGTGCCAGCAGTTTGGGGGATACGCAGTATTTT.

This sequence joins TRBV28 and TRBJ1-2; perhaps TRBD1 as D (5 bases). The length of the CDR3 is 12 residues. Per the germline V gene, CDR1 is MDHEN and CDR2 is SYDVKM. Trimming stripped 6 bases from V and 6 bases from J, with 11 bases between. CDR3 protein: CASSLAGDGYTF. The CDR3 nucleotides are TGTGCCAGCAGCCTGGCGGGGGATGGCTACACCTTC.

The chain has TRBV6-2 or TRBV6-3 and TRBJ1-1; possible D gene TRBD1, 6 bases. Trimming shortened V by 1 base and J by 5 bases, and 8 bases separated the two germline ends. Germline values: CDR1 MNHEY, CDR2 SVGEGT. The CDR3 length is 13 residues. The CDR3 DNA follows: TGTGCCAGCAGTTACTTCAGGGGAACTGAAGCTTTCTTT. Protein sequence: CASSYFRGTEAFF.